One sample yielded the 27 T cell receptor beta chains listed below, sequenced in a study of cytomegalovirus exposure and HLA in healthy donors. The PCR used 60 Vbeta and 13 Jbeta primers. Only in-frame clones appear in the TCRdb table, and some are missing; sequencing was by immunoSEQ multiplex PCR. The data contain roughly 200,000 clones, around 82% of them seen just once; the ten biggest clones take up 1.5% to 2%. What was sequenced was PBMCs. The receptors derive from a middle-aged man in good health and CMV-seropositive.

Remarks on this clone: An end of the junction differs from the germline gene, which may be a read error. Within the sample, other DNA sequences also encode this same CDR3. V and J are TRBV7-7 and TRBJ2-2; D is perhaps TRBD1 (5 bases). The CDR3 has 14 amino acids. Germline assignment: CDR1 SSHAT and CDR2 FNYEAQ (reference sequence). The CDR3 loop is CASSLGQNTGELFF. CDR3 nucleotide sequence: TGTGCTAGCAGCTTAGGACAGAACACCGGGGAGCTGTTTTTT. The complete variable domain, with remaining parts taken from reference TRBV7-7 and TRBJ2-2, reads GAGVSQSPRYKVTKRGQDVTLRCDPISSHATLYWYQQALGQGPEFLTYFNYEAQPDKSGLPSDRFSAERPEGSISTLTIQRTEQRDSAMYRCASSLGQNTGELFFGEGSRLTVL.

J is TRBJ2-7 and V is TRBV2, with 9 bases identical to TRBD1. In germline, CDR1 is SNHLY, CDR2 FYNNEI. With V trimmed by 6 bases and J by 4 bases, 10 bases remained unmatched. The CDR3 is 15 amino acids. The CDR3 DNA reads TGTGCCAGCAGGGGAAAGACAGGGGGGTCGTACGAGCAGTACTTC. This gives the protein CASRGKTGGSYEQYF.

The CDR3 spells CASSIVQGANTGELFF. In DNA form, the CDR3 reads TGTGCCAGTAGTATAGTTCAGGGCGCGAACACCGGGGAGCTGTTTTTT. The V call is TRBV19, the J call TRBJ2-2; possible D gene TRBD1, 5 bases. Per the germline V gene, CDR1 is LNHDA and CDR2 is SQIVND (reference sequence). The CDR3 extends over 16 amino acids. V was pared by 1 base and J by 0 bases, with 9 bases between.

The chain combines TRBV11-3 with TRBJ2-1; tentative D call: TRBD1 (5 bases). The CDR3 runs to 12 residues. V was pared by 6 bases and J by 5 bases, with 8 bases between. The germline V gene has CDR1 SGHNT and CDR2 YENEEA. The CDR3 protein is CASRGADNEQFF. CDR3 nucleotide sequence: TGTGCCAGCAGAGGGGCAGACAATGAGCAGTTCTTC.

V and J are TRBV7-8 and TRBJ2-3; the D is unclear. CDR1 and CDR2 from the germline V gene are SGHVS and FQNEAQ. This CDR3 has 14 amino acids. The germline V and J ends were trimmed by 1 base and 6 bases, with 11 bases remaining between them. Here the CDR3 reads CASSLVWVRDTQYF. The CDR3, as DNA: TGTGCCAGCAGCTTAGTGTGGGTGAGGGATACGCAGTATTTT.

This chain links TRBV5-6 with TRBJ2-2; no clear D. Germline V gene data show CDR1 as SGHDT and CDR2 as YYEEEE. V was trimmed by 4 bases and J by 5 bases, leaving 12 bases between them. This CDR3 has 14 amino acids. The CDR3 loop reads CASSPPWQTGELFF. The CDR3 DNA reads as TGTGCCAGCAGCCCCCCCTGGCAGACCGGGGAGCTGTTTTTT. Supplemented by reference TRBV5-6 and TRBJ2-2, the full variable domain reads DAGVTQSPTHLIKTRGQQVTLRCSPKSGHDTVSWYQQALGQGPQFIFQYYEEEERQRGNFPDRFSGHQFPNYSSELNVNALLLGDSALYLCASSPPWQTGELFFGEGSRLTVL.

The V and J genes are TRBV7-9 and TRBJ1-1, with 11 bases aligning to TRBD1. The junction had 9 bases not matched to a gene; V was cut back by 8 bases and J by 4 bases. The CDR3 is 15 residues long. The germline gives CDR1 SEHNR, CDR2 FQNEAQ (reference sequence). The chain's CDR3 is CASDPGQGVFTEAFF. CDR3 coding DNA: TGTGCCAGCGATCCGGGACAGGGGGTTTTCACTGAAGCTTTCTTT.

J is TRBJ2-7 and V is TRBV6-1; 10 bases are shared with TRBD1. The CDR3 is 14 residues long. With 6 bases clipped from V and 4 bases from J, the junction kept 6 bases outside the gene matches. CDR1 is MNHNS and CDR2 is SASEGT in the germline V gene. As DNA, the CDR3 is TGTGCCAGCAGCAGGGGACAGGGGAGGTACGAGCAGTACTTC. This translates into CASSRGQGRYEQYF.

This rearrangement joins TRBV27 to TRBJ2-7, with 8 nucleotides matching TRBD2. The CDR3 consists of 17 residues. Germline CDR1 and CDR2: MNHEY and SMNVEV (reference sequence). Unmatched junction bases numbered 16, after V lost 5 bases and J lost 4 bases. The CDR3: CASSLPPGSGSGYEQYF. CDR3 coding DNA: TGTGCCAGCAGTCTACCTCCTGGGAGCGGGAGTGGTTACGAGCAGTACTTC.

The chain uses TRBV7-6 and TRBJ2-7; perhaps TRBD2 as D (8 bases). CDR3 length: 16 amino acids. Germline CDR1 is SGHVS and CDR2 is FNYEAQ. Trimming removed 5 bases from V and 0 bases from J, with 17 bases in between. CDR3 loop: CASSPLAGQSSYEQYF. Written as DNA, the CDR3 is TGTGCCAGCAGCCCTTTAGCGGGACAGAGCTCCTACGAGCAGTACTTC.

V and J are TRBV7-9 and TRBJ2-1, with D hard to call. Germline CDR1 reads SEHNR; CDR2 reads FQNEAQ (reference sequence). CDR3 length equals 13 residues. Trimming cost V 9 bases and J 2 bases, with 11 bases left between them. The CDR3 bases are TGTGCCAGTCAATTTGGGCCCTACAATGAGCAGTTCTTC. Translated, it gives CASQFGPYNEQFF.

Turning to this clone: The same CDR3 arises from other DNA sequences in this sample as well. The V gene is TRBV15, the J gene TRBJ1-4; unclear D gene. The CDR3 contains 13 residues. The germline V gene has CDR1 LNHNV and CDR2 YYDKDF (reference sequence). Between the trimmed V and J ends, which lost 6 bases and 0 bases, there was a span of 5 bases. The CDR3, as DNA: TGTGCCACCAGTCGAGCAACTAATGAAAAACTGTTTTTT. Translation: CATSRATNEKLFF. Combining the CDR3 with reference TRBV15 and TRBJ1-4 gives the whole variable domain DAMVIQNPRYQVTQFGKPVTLSCSQTLNHNVMYWYQQKSSQAPKLLFHYYDKDFNNEADTPDNFQSRRPNTSFCFLDIRSPGLGDTAMYLCATSRATNEKLFFGSGTQLSVL.

This chain links TRBV7-8 with TRBJ2-2; 11 positions match TRBD1. The length of the CDR3 is 16 residues. Trimming removed 5 bases from V and 3 bases from J; junction bases left unmatched: 5. Germline V gives CDR1 SGHVS, CDR2 FQNEAQ. The CDR3 sequence is CASSQWTGGDTGELFF. The CDR3 nucleotides read TGTGCCAGCAGCCAATGGACAGGGGGCGACACCGGGGAGCTGTTTTTT. Filled out from reference TRBV7-8 and TRBJ2-2, the complete variable domain reads GAGVSQSPRYKVAKRGQDVALRCDPISGHVSLFWYQQALGQGPEFLTYFQNEAQLDKSGLPSDRFFAERPEGSVSTLKIQRTQQEDSAVYLCASSQWTGGDTGELFFGEGSRLTVL.

V gene TRBV6-6 combines with J gene TRBJ1-2, with TRBD1 matching 7 bases. The length of the CDR3 is 15 residues. The V segment lost 7 bases and the J segment 8 bases; nucleotides outside the gene matches: 16. Germline-derived CDR1 and CDR2 are MNHNY and SVGAGI (reference sequence). The CDR3 nucleotides are TGTGCCAGCAATCTAGGTGGCAGGGGGTATTCAGGCTACACCTTC. It codes for CASNLGGRGYSGYTF.

This chain connects TRBV30 to TRBJ2-3, with TRBD2 matching 7 bases. The germline V gene encodes CDR1 GTSNPN and CDR2 SVGIG (reference sequence). The CDR3 covers 14 residues. The CDR3 DNA sequence: TGTGCTTGTGCCCCGGGACTAAACACAGATACGCAGTATTTT. As protein: CACAPGLNTDTQYF.

This chain uses TRBV6-4 with TRBJ1-4, with TRBD1 identical over 9 bases. The V gene end was trimmed by 6 bases and the J gene end by 6 bases; junction bases not matched to a gene: 2. This CDR3 spans 13 amino acids. Germline CDR1 and CDR2: MRHNA and SNTAGT. The CDR3: CASRRTGDEKLFF. The CDR3 DNA reads TGTGCCAGCAGGAGGACAGGGGATGAAAAACTGTTTTTT.

This rearrangement joins TRBV5-1 to TRBJ2-7; 11 positions agree with TRBD1. The CDR3 spans 15 residues. Germline V gene sequence: CDR1 SGHRS, CDR2 YFSETQ. V was clipped by 5 bases and J by 0 bases; unmatched bases: 4. The CDR3 DNA reads as TGCGCCAGCAGTGAGGGGACAGGGGGCTCCTACGAGCAGTACTTC. It translates to CASSEGTGGSYEQYF.

For this clone: An end of the junction differs from the germline gene, which may be a read error. The chain joins TRBV7-9 to TRBJ2-1; D is undetermined. Germline V lookup: CDR1 SEHNR, CDR2 FQNEAQ (reference sequence). CDR3 length equals 12 residues. The DNA for the CDR3 is TGTTCCAGCAGCCCAGATGGTGAGCGACAGTTCTTC. Its translation is CSSSPDGERQFF.

The genes are TRBV19 and TRBJ2-7, with 7 bases that match TRBD2. Looked up from germline, CDR1 is LNHDA and CDR2 is SQIVND (reference sequence). The CDR3 extends over 15 amino acids. V lost 1 base, J lost 7 bases, and 10 bases stayed unmatched. The CDR3 nucleotides read TGTGCCAGTAGTATAGGGGGGGACTCAGCGGGGGAGCAGTACTTC. It specifies CASSIGGDSAGEQYF.

The chain uses TRBV14 and TRBJ2-7; D may be TRBD1 (6 bases). The germline gives CDR1 SGHDN, CDR2 FVKESK. The CDR3 contains 14 residues. V was pared by 1 base and J by 4 bases, with 11 bases between. Here the CDR3 reads CASSQGRGPYEQYF. The DNA of the CDR3 is TGTGCCAGCAGCCAAGGCAGGGGACCGTACGAGCAGTACTTC.

This clone showed up just once. Other DNA sequences in this sample translate to the same CDR3. The rearrangement links TRBV6-1 to TRBJ2-3, with TRBD2 identical over 7 bases. V was clipped by 0 bases and J by 4 bases; unmatched bases: 1. The CDR3 is 14 residues long. Germline values: CDR1 MNHNS, CDR2 SASEGT. CDR3 DNA sequence: TGTGCCAGCAGTGAAGCGGGAGGGGCAGATACGCAGTATTTT. It specifies CASSEAGGADTQYF.

The genes are TRBV4-1 and TRBJ2-7; D might be TRBD2 (5 bases). The CDR3 covers 15 residues. Per germline, CDR1 MGHRA and CDR2 YSYEKL. V shed 2 bases and J shed 2 bases, with 13 bases lying between them. The CDR3: CASSQKLDGTYEQYF. The CDR3 coding sequence is TGCGCCAGCAGCCAAAAACTAGACGGGACCTACGAGCAGTACTTC.

Here the CDR3 reads CASSSGVAGGGAKNIQYF. DNA for the CDR3: TGTGCCAGCTCCTCAGGGGTAGCGGGAGGGGGGGCCAAAAACATTCAGTACTTC. The rearrangement uses TRBV5-4 and TRBJ2-4; 11 positions agree with TRBD2. V was pared by 7 bases and J by 1 base, with 13 bases of the junction left unmatched. Germline CDR1 and CDR2: SGHNT and YYREEE (reference sequence). This CDR3 comprises 18 residues.

This rearrangement joins TRBV19 to TRBJ2-7; TRBD2 is a possible D gene (5 bases). The CDR3 is 18 amino acids. Trimming removed 3 bases at V and 2 bases at J, with 23 bases between. The germline gives CDR1 LNHDA, CDR2 SQIVND (reference sequence). In DNA form, the CDR3 reads TGTGCCAGTAGTATGGGTCTAGCCTTCCAACGATTCCCCTACGAGCAGTACTTC. Amino acid sequence: CASSMGLAFQRFPYEQYF.

The chain carries TRBV28 and TRBJ1-2, with 9 bases identical to TRBD1. The CDR3 sequence is 13 residues long. From germline, CDR1 is MDHEN and CDR2 SYDVKM. The trim removed 10 bases at V and 5 bases at J, leaving 8 bases unmatched. The CDR3 loop is CATRTGAGYGYTF. CDR3 coding DNA: TGTGCCACCAGGACAGGGGCCGGATATGGCTACACCTTC.

This clone was detected only once. The genes are TRBV9 and TRBJ2-3, with 8 bases aligning to TRBD1. Germline V gene data show CDR1 as SGDLS and CDR2 as YYNGEE. CDR3 length: 16 residues. The V segment lost 1 base and the J segment 3 bases; nucleotides outside the gene matches: 7. CDR3 in amino acids: CASSVRSNRGTDTQYF. DNA for the CDR3: TGTGCCAGCAGCGTAAGGAGTAACAGGGGGACAGATACGCAGTATTTT.

J is TRBJ2-7 and V is TRBV27; 9 nucleotides line up with TRBD2. V lost 3 bases and J lost 7; bases outside the gene matches: 16. In germline, CDR1 is MNHEY, CDR2 SMNVEV (reference sequence). The CDR3 sequence is 17 residues long. Written as DNA, the CDR3 is TGTGCCAGCAGTTTTTTGGTGCGGCGGGAGGGGTTTTTAGAGCAGTACTTC. Translating it yields CASSFLVRREGFLEQYF.